One and the same sample provided the 16 T cell receptor beta chains below, sequenced in a study of blood T cell repertoires in COVID-19. Repertoires were generated with immunoSEQ multiplex PCR, while TCRdb's copy carries only in-frame clones and drops some. The data hold under 200,000 clones, with more than 75% observed a single time. The source material was peripheral blood. Receptors were obtained from a woman between 50 and 59 years old with COVID-19, enrolled during active disease.

The rearrangement uses TRBV30 and TRBJ2-3; D gene uncertain. The V gene's germline CDR1 is GTSNPN and CDR2 SVGIG (reference sequence). The ends were cut back, 2 bases at V and 6 bases at J, with 12 bases in the middle. The CDR3 length is 13 residues. The CDR3: CAWSFSRPDTQYF. CDR3 sequence (DNA): TGTGCCTGGAGTTTCTCGAGGCCGGATACGCAGTATTTT. The complete variable domain, with remaining parts taken from reference TRBV30 and TRBJ2-3, reads SQTIHQWPATLVQPVGSPLSLECTVEGTSNPNLYWYRQAAGRGLQLLFYSVGIGQISSEVPQNLSASRPQDRQFILSSKKLLLSDSGFYLCAWSFSRPDTQYFGPGTRLTVL.

This clone was observed once. This chain links TRBV9 with TRBJ1-4; 11 positions match TRBD1. This CDR3 region has 16 residues. Germline V gene lookup returns CDR1 SGDLS and CDR2 YYNGEE. Germline trimming cut 0 bases from V and 6 bases from J; bases unmatched to any gene: 4. The CDR3 here is CASSVGGQGGDEKLFF. As DNA, the CDR3 is TGTGCCAGCAGCGTAGGGGGACAGGGGGGAGATGAAAAACTGTTTTTT.

V and J are TRBV30 and TRBJ2-7; TRBD2 agrees at 12 bases. V lost 0 bases to trimming and J lost 7 bases; unmatched junction nucleotides: 4. Germline assignment: CDR1 GTSNPN and CDR2 SVGIG (reference sequence). The CDR3 is made up of 14 amino acids. In DNA form, the CDR3 reads TGTGCCTGGAGTGTACGGCTAGCGGGGGGGGAGCAGTACTTC. Protein: CAWSVRLAGGEQYF. Filled out from reference TRBV30 and TRBJ2-7, the complete variable domain reads SQTIHQWPATLVQPVGSPLSLECTVEGTSNPNLYWYRQAAGRGLQLLFYSVGIGQISSEVPQNLSASRPQDRQFILSSKKLLLSDSGFYLCAWSVRLAGGEQYFGPGTRLTVT.

This chain joins TRBV6-5 and TRBJ1-1; 8 bases are shared with TRBD1. J was trimmed by 4 bases and V by 0 bases; bases with no gene match: 7. Germline V gene data show CDR1 as MNHEY and CDR2 as SVGAGI. The CDR3 contains 16 residues. The CDR3 protein is CASSYSRSGGVTEAFF. The CDR3 nucleotides read TGTGCCAGCAGTTACTCGAGGTCAGGGGGCGTCACTGAAGCTTTCTTT.

The chain has TRBV28 and TRBJ1-3, with 10 bases that match TRBD1. The CDR3 runs 16 residues. Germline V gene lookup returns CDR1 MDHEN and CDR2 SYDVKM. Losses at the gene ends were 5 bases for V and 5 bases for J; bases not matched to a gene: 9. CDR3 protein: CASSVLPGQGRNTIYF. The CDR3 nucleotides read TGTGCCAGCAGTGTTTTACCGGGACAGGGGAGAAACACCATATATTTT.

The V call is TRBV11-2, the J call TRBJ1-5; 8 positions agree with TRBD1. The germline gives CDR1 SGHAT, CDR2 FQNNGV. Unmatched junction bases numbered 14, after V lost 7 bases and J lost 12 bases. The CDR3 runs 14 residues. The CDR3 nucleotides are TGTGCCAGCACCCCCCCCGGGACAGGAGTTGACCAGCATTTT. This sequence encodes CASTPPGTGVDQHF.

The chain recombines TRBV3-1 (or the pseudogene TRBV3-2) with TRBJ1-1, with 7 bases that match TRBD1. CDR1 is LGHDT and CDR2 is YNNKEL in the germline V gene (reference sequence). Unmatched junction bases numbered 5, after V lost 4 bases and J lost 0 bases. This CDR3 comprises 15 residues. The chain's CDR3 is CASSPSGTVNTEAFF. DNA of the CDR3: TGTGCCAGCAGCCCTTCCGGGACAGTGAACACTGAAGCTTTCTTT.

The chain couples TRBV29-1 to TRBJ1-6; TRBD1 agrees at 10 bases. The CDR3 has 13 amino acids. V was pared by 6 bases and J by 9 bases, with 5 bases of the junction left unmatched. Germline-derived CDR1 and CDR2 are SQVTM and ANQGSEA. The CDR3 DNA follows: TGCAGCGTCCGACAGGGGGCGGGTTCACCCCTCCACTTT. This sequence encodes CSVRQGAGSPLHF.

The chain uses TRBV30 and TRBJ1-1; 7 bases match TRBD1. Germline V gene data show CDR1 as GTSNPN and CDR2 as SVGIG (reference sequence). CDR3 length: 13 amino acids. V trimming: 4 bases; J trimming: 0 bases; junction bases outside the gene matches: 2. The CDR3 nucleotides read TGTGCCTGGACGGGACAGTTGAACACTGAAGCTTTCTTT. It yields the protein CAWTGQLNTEAFF.

The rearrangement uses TRBV9 and TRBJ1-4; maybe TRBD1 (6 bases). With 4 bases removed from V and 0 bases from J, the gap between germline ends came to 25 bases. CDR1 and CDR2 (germline): SGDLS, YYNGEE. This CDR3 has 20 amino acids. CDR3 protein: CASSPQGTFLRGSTNEKLFF. CDR3 DNA: TGTGCCAGCAGCCCTCAAGGGACATTCCTGAGGGGATCAACTAATGAAAAACTGTTTTTT.

The CDR3 region is CASNPRSGQGHGYTF. In DNA, the CDR3 is TGTGCCAGTAACCCCCGGTCGGGACAGGGGCACGGCTACACCTTC. The chain joins TRBV2 to TRBJ1-2; 10 bases map to TRBD1. Trimming took 9 bases from V and 8 from J; bases not matched to a gene: 15. This CDR3 region has 15 residues. Germline loops: CDR1 SNHLY, CDR2 FYNNEI.

The genes are TRBV6-5 and TRBJ2-7; D is uncertain. This CDR3 region has 11 residues. Between the trimmed V and J ends, which lost 8 bases and 12 bases, there was a span of 17 bases. Germline-derived CDR1 and CDR2 are MNHEY and SVGAGI. The CDR3 protein is CASASGPWRYF. The CDR3 nucleotides read TGTGCCAGCGCATCAGGTCCCTGGCGGTACTTC.

This clone was seen only a few times. The chain links TRBV14 to TRBJ1-4; D is ambiguous. CDR1 and CDR2 (germline): SGHDN, FVKESK. Deletions cut 4 bases from V and 4 bases from J, with 7 bases between. The CDR3 runs to 13 residues. The CDR3: CASSRQYNEKLFF. CDR3 DNA: TGTGCCAGCAGCCGGCAGTATAATGAAAAACTGTTTTTT.

J is TRBJ2-5 and V is TRBV6-5; TRBD2 aligns across 9 bases. J lost 5 bases, V lost 0 bases, and 4 bases had no gene match. The germline V gene has CDR1 MNHEY and CDR2 SVGAGI. This CDR3 spans 15 amino acids. This CDR3 reads CASSYSLSGGETQYF. Here the CDR3 DNA reads TGTGCCAGCAGTTACTCCCTTAGCGGGGGTGAGACCCAGTACTTC.

The chain uses TRBV19 and TRBJ2-7, with a weak D call TRBD2 (6 bases). Germline assignment: CDR1 LNHDA and CDR2 SQIVND (reference sequence). With 3 bases removed from V and 0 bases from J, the gap between germline ends came to 15 bases. This CDR3 has 16 amino acids. The CDR3 spells CASSIYGSGTSYEQYF. CDR3 coding DNA: TGTGCCAGTAGTATCTACGGTAGCGGCACCTCCTACGAGCAGTACTTC.

The chain carries TRBV18 and TRBJ2-5; D possibly corresponds to TRBD2 (6 bases). Germline lookup yields CDR1 KGHSH and CDR2 LQKENI. The CDR3 extends over 15 amino acids. With 0 bases removed from V and 1 base from J, the gap between germline ends came to 9 bases. The CDR3, as DNA: TGTGCCAGCTCACCACCGTTGGGGGGCCAAGAGACCCAGTACTTC. Translating gives CASSPPLGGQETQYF. The full variable domain, completed using reference TRBV18 and TRBJ2-5, is NAGVMQNPRHLVRRRGQEARLRCSPMKGHSHVYWYRQLPEEGLKFMVYLQKENIIDESGMPKERFSAEFPKEGPSILRIQQVVRGDSAAYFCASSPPLGGQETQYFGPGTRLLVL.